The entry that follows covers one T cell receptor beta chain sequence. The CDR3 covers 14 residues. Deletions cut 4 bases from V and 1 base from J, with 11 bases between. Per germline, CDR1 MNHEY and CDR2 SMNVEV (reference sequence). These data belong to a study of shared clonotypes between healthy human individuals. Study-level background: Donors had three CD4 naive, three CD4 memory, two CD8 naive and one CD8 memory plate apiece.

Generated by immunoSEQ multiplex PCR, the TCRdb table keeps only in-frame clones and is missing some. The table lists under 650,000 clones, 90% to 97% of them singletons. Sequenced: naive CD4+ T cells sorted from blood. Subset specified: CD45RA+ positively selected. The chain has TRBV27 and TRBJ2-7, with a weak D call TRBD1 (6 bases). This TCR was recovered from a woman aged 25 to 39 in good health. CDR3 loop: CASSYRDTSYEQYF. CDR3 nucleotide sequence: TGTGCCAGCAGTTACCGGGACACATCCTACGAGCAGTACTTC.